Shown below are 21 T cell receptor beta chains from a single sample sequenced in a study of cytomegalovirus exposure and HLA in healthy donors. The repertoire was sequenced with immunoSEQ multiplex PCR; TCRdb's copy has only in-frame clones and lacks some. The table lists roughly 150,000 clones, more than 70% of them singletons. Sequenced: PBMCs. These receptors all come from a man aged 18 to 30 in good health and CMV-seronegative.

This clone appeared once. This CDR3 is CASSELRAKNIQYF. CDR3 nucleotides: TGTGCCAGCAGTGAATTACGGGCCAAAAACATTCAGTACTTC. The chain joins TRBV6-1 to TRBJ2-4; D gene unclear. The V end lost 2 bases, the J end lost 1 base, and 6 bases lay between the germline ends. This CDR3 region has 14 residues. Germline V lookup: CDR1 MNHNS, CDR2 SASEGT.

DNA of the CDR3: TGTGCCAGCACCTCCCGTAGTACGCAGTATTTT. Its translation is CASTSRSTQYF. The rearrangement uses TRBV27 and TRBJ2-3, with no clear D. This CDR3 region has 11 residues. Germline CDR1 is MNHEY and CDR2 is SMNVEV (reference sequence). Trimming pared 7 bases from V and 8 bases from J, leaving 10 bases between.

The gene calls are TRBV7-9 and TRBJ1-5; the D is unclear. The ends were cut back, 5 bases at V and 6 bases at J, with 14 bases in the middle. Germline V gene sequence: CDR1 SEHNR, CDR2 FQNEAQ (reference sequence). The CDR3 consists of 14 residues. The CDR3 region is CASSPESGSQPQHF. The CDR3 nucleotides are TGTGCCAGCAGCCCCGAATCGGGAAGTCAGCCCCAGCATTTT.

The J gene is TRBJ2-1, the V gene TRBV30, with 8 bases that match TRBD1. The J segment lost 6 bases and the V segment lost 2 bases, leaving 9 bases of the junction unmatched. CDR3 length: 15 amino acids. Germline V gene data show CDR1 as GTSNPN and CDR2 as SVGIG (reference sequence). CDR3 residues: CAWSRNLGTGNEQFF. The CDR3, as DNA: TGTGCCTGGAGTAGGAACCTAGGGACAGGCAATGAGCAGTTCTTC.

CDR3 region: CASSLVRLATDEQFF. The CDR3 DNA sequence: TGTGCCAGCAGCTTAGTGAGACTAGCGACAGATGAGCAGTTCTTC. The chain joins TRBV7-9 to TRBJ2-1, with 8 bases lining up with TRBD2. This CDR3 is built from 15 residues. Germline V gene data show CDR1 as SEHNR and CDR2 as FQNEAQ (reference sequence). V lost 1 base to trimming and J lost 8 bases; unmatched junction nucleotides: 7.

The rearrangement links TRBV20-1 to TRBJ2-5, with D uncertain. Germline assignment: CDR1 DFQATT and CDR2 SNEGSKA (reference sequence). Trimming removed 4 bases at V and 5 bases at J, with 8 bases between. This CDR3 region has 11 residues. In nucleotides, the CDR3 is TGCAGTGCTATAGTCTGGGAGACCCAGTACTTC. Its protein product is CSAIVWETQYF.

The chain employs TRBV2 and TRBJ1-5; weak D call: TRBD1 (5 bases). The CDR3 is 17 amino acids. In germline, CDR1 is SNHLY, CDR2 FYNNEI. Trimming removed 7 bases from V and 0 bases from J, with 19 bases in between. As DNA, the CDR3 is TGTGCCAGCATCGGGCAGGCGGGGGGTTATAGCAATCAGCCCCAGCATTTT. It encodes CASIGQAGGYSNQPQHF. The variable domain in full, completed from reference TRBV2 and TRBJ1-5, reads EPEVTQTPSHQVTQMGQEVILRCVPISNHLYFYWYRQILGQKVEFLVSFYNNEISEKSEIFDDQFSVERPDGSNFTLKIRSTKLEDSAMYFCASIGQAGGYSNQPQHFGDGTRLSIL.

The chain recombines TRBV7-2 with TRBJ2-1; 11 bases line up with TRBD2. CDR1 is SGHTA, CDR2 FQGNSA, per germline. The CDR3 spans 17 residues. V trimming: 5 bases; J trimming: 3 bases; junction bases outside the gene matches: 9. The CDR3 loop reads CASSHPGLAGHYNEQFF. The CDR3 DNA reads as TGTGCCAGCAGCCACCCCGGACTAGCGGGCCACTACAATGAGCAGTTCTTC.

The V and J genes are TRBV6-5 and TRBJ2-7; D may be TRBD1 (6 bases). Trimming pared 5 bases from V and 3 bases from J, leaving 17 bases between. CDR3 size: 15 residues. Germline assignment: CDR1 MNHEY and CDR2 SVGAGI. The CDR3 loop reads CASSTSTGIDYEQYF. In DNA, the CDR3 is TGTGCCAGCAGTACATCCACAGGGATCGACTACGAGCAGTACTTC.

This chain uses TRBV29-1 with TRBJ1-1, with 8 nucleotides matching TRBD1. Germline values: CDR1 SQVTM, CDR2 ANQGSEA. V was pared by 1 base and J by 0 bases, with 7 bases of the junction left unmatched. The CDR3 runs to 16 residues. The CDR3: CSVEGTGRGLNTEAFF. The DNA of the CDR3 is TGCAGCGTTGAAGGGACAGGGAGGGGATTGAACACTGAAGCTTTCTTT.

CDR3 residues: CASSDQLGPANYEQYV. In DNA form, the CDR3 reads TGTGCCAGCAGTGATCAACTGGGGCCTGCTAACTACGAGCAGTACGTC. V and J are TRBV2 and TRBJ2-7; possibly TRBD1 for D (5 bases). Germline values: CDR1 SNHLY, CDR2 FYNNEI. Trimming pared 3 bases from V and 3 bases from J, leaving 18 bases between. The CDR3 sequence is 16 residues long.

Written as DNA, the CDR3 is TGCGCCAGCAGCTTGGGCGGGAGGGGGCCAGATACGCAGTATTTT. Protein sequence: CASSLGGRGPDTQYF. The J gene is TRBJ2-3, the V gene TRBV5-1; 9 nucleotides match TRBD2. This CDR3 spans 15 amino acids. The germline CDR1 and CDR2 sequences are SGHRS and YFSETQ. Losses at the gene ends were 0 bases for V and 4 bases for J; bases not matched to a gene: 3.

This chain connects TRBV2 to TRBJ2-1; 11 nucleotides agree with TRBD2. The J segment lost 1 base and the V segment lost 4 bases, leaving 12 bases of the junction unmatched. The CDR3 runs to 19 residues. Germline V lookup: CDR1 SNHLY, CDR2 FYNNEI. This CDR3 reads CASSVPGTSGGGSYNEQFF. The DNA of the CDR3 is TGTGCCAGCAGTGTCCCCGGTACTAGCGGGGGTGGGTCCTACAATGAGCAGTTCTTC.

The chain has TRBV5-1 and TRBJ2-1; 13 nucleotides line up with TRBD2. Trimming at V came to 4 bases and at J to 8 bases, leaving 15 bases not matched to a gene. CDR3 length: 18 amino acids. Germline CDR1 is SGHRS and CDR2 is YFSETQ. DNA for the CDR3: TGCGCCAGCAGCCCGACCGGGACTAGCGGGGCTGTGGGCGATGAGCAGTTCTTC. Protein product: CASSPTGTSGAVGDEQFF.

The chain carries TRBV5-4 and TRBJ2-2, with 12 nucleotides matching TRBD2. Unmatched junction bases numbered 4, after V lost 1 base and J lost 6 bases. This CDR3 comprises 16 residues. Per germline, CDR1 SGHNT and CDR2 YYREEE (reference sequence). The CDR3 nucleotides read TGTGCCAGCAGCTTGTCGCTAGCGGGAGGGCCCGGGGAGCTGTTTTTT. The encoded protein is CASSLSLAGGPGELFF.

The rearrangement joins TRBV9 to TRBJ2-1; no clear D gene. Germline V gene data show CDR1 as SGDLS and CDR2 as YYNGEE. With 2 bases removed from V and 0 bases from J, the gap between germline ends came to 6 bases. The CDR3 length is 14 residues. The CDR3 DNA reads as TGTGCCAGCAGCGTCCCTAGCTCCTACAATGAGCAGTTCTTC. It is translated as CASSVPSSYNEQFF.

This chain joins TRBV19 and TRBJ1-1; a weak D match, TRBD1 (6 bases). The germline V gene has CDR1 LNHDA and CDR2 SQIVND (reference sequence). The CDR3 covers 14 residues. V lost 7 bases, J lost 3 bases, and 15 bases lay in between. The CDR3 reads CASIQQGGYTEAFF. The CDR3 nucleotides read TGTGCCAGTATTCAACAGGGCGGCTACACTGAAGCTTTCTTT.

Here the CDR3 reads CASSDYSVETQYF. CDR3 bases: TGCGCCAGCAGTGATTATAGCGTGGAGACCCAGTACTTC. V and J are TRBV10-2 and TRBJ2-5, with a possible D match to TRBD2 (5 bases). Germline assignment: CDR1 WSHSY and CDR2 SAAADI. The CDR3 totals 13 residues. The germline V and J ends were trimmed by 3 bases and 5 bases, with 10 bases remaining between them.

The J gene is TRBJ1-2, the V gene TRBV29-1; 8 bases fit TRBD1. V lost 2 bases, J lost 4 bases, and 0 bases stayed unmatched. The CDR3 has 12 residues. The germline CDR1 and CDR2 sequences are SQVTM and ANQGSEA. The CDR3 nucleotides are TGCAGCGTTGAAACAGGGGGCTATGGCTACACCTTC. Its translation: CSVETGGYGYTF.

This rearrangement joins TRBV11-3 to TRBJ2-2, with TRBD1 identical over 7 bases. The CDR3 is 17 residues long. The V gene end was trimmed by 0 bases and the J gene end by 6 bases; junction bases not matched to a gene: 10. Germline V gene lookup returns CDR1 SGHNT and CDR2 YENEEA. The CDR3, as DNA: TGTGCCAGCAGCTTAGATAGGTGGGACAGTATATCCGGGGAGCTGTTTTTT. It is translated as CASSLDRWDSISGELFF.

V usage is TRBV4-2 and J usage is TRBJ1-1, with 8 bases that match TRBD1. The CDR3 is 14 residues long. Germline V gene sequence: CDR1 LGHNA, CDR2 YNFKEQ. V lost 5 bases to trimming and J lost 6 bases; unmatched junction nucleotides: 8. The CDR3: CASSGQDRVAEAFF. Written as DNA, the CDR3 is TGTGCCAGCAGCGGTCAGGACAGGGTAGCTGAAGCTTTCTTT.